This T cell receptor beta chain came from a study of human T cells and chemical hapten exposure. Study observations and caveats: Once DPC sensitization occurred, TCRs above 1 in 1000 frequency showed no change.

Whole blood that had not been fractionated was the source of extracted total RNA. Trimming removed 6 bases from V and 1 base from J, with 19 bases in between. From germline, CDR1 is MDHEN and CDR2 SYDVKM. The CDR3 loop spans 17 amino acids. This clonotype was counted a few times. The antigen is undetermined. In the original analysis: Sequenced samples showed a median of approximately 100,000 TCRs each, with counts running from about 20,000 to 690,000. TCRdb re-derived calls from the 5' RACE reads in MiXCR, one entry per CDR3 protein. It is TCRdb's table, rather than the study itself, that gives the V and J calls and clone size. Among 81,000 or so distinct CDR3 sequences listed, more than 7% were seen once.

V and J are TRBV28 and TRBJ2-1; TRBD2 might be the D (6 bases). The receptor was derived from a male donor in good health. CDR3 bases: TGTGCCAGCAGGTTCCCCAGGGCGCGGGGATCCTACAATGAGCAGTTCTTC. Its protein is CASRFPRARGSYNEQFF.